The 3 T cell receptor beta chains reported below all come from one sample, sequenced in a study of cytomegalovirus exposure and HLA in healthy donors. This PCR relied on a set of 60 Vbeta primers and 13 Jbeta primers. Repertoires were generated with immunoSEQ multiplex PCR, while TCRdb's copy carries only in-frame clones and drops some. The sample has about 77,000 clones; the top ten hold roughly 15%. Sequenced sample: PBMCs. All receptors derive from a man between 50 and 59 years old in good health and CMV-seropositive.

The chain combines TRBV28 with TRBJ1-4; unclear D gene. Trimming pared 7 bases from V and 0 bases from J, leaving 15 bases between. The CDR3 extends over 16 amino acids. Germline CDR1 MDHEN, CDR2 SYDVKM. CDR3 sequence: CASTIGRGPTNEKLFF. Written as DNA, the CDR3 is TGTGCCAGCACCATAGGCCGGGGTCCAACTAATGAAAAACTGTTTTTT.

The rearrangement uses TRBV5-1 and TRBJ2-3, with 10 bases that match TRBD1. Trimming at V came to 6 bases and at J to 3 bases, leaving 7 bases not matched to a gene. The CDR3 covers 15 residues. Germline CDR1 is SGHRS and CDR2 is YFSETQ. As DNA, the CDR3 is TGCGCCAGCATCCCGACAGGGGGCCCTACAGATACGCAGTATTTT. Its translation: CASIPTGGPTDTQYF.

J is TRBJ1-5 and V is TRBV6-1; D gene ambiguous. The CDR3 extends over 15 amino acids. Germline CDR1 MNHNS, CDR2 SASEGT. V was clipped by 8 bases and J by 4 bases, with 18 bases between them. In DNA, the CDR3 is TGTGCCAGCCAAGCGGCAGAATTAGGGAATCAGCCCCAGCATTTT. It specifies CASQAAELGNQPQHF.